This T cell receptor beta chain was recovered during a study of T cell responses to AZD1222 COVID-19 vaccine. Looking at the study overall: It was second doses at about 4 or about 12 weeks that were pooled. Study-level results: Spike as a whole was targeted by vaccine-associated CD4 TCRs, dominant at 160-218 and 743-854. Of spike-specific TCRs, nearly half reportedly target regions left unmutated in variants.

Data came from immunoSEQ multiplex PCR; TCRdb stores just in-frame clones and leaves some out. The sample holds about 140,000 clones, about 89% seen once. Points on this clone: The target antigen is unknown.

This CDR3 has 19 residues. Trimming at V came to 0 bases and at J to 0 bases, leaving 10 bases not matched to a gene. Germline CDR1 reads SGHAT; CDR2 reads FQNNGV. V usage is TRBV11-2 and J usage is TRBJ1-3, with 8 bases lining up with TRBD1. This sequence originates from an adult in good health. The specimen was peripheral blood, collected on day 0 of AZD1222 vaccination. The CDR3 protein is CASSLDPRTGRLSGNTIYF. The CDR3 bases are TGTGCCAGCAGCTTAGATCCTCGGACAGGGCGCCTCTCTGGAAACACCATATATTTT.